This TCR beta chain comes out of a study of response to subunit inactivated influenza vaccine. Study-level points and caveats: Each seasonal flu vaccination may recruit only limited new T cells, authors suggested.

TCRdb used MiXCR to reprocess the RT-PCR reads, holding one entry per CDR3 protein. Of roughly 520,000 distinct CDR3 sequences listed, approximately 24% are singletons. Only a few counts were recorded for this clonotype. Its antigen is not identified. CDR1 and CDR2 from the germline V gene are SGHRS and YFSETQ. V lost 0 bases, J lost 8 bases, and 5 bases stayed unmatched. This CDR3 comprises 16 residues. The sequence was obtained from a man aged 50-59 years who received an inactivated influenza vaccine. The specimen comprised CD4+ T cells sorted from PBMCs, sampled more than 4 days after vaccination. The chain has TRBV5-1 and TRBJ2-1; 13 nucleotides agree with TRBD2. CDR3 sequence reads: CASSLEGTSGVHEQFF. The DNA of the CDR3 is TGCGCCAGCAGCTTGGAGGGGACTAGCGGGGTTCATGAGCAGTTCTTC.